A selection of T cell receptor beta chains follows, all from one sample in a study of T cell repertoires in ileal Crohn's disease. Here immunoSEQ multiplex PCR was the method, and the copy in TCRdb shows in-frame clones only, minus some. The table has roughly 16,000 clones, under 95% seen once. The sequencing input was ileal tissue. These receptors were taken from an adult with Crohn's disease. Both conserved end residues are part of each CDR3. D genes are given only for firm matches. Some rows mark clone size as missing; the rest say once, few, many or name a class of expanded clone.

TGTGCCAACTCCCTTTACGAGCAGTACTTC | CANSLYEQYF | NA | NA | TRBJ2-7 | 10 | TRBV28
TGTGCCAGCTCCTCCTCCCTGCCGGGACAGGGTAAAGATGGCTACACCTTC | CASSSSLPGQGKDGYTF | TRBD1 | once | TRBJ1-2 | 17 | TRBV18
TGTGCCAGCAGTGAAGGTGGGACAGTCTACGAGCAGTACTTC | CASSEGGTVYEQYF | TRBD1 | NA | TRBJ2-7 | 14 | TRBV6-1
TGTGCCAGCAGCCAAGATTTTAACAGAGGCTATGGCTACACCTTC | CASSQDFNRGYGYTF | NA | NA | TRBJ1-2 | 15 | TRBV4-2
TGTGCCAGCAGTGAATTGCGAGGGGGCAACGGAGGCTACACCTTC | CASSELRGGNGGYTF | TRBD1 | NA | TRBJ1-2 | 15 | TRBV2
TGTGCCAGCTCACCGGGAGAGACCCAGTACTTC | CASSPGETQYF | NA | NA | TRBJ2-5 | 11 | TRBV18
TGTGCCATCAGTGAGTCTAACGGCGATGAAAAACTGTTTTTT | CAISESNGDEKLFF | NA | NA | TRBJ1-4 | 14 | TRBV10-3
TGCGCCAGCACTGGGGGATCGCCGGGTGCTGAAGCTTTCTTT | CASTGGSPGAEAFF | NA | NA | TRBJ1-1 | 14 | TRBV5-1
TGTGCCAGTGCTCCGGTTGCTAATGAAAAACTGTTTTTT | CASAPVANEKLFF | NA | NA | TRBJ1-4 | 13 | TRBV6-5
TGTGCCAGTAGTCCGGACGGCGGTTCTGGGTATGGCTACACCTTC | CASSPDGGSGYGYTF | NA | NA | TRBJ1-2 | 15 | TRBV19
TGTGCCAGCATATCCGGGGCCACTGAAGCTTTCTTT | CASISGATEAFF | NA | once | TRBJ1-1 | 12 | TRBV6-5
TGTGCCAGTAAACCCCCAAGGGGGGTGGTTTTCGACCAGCCCCAGCATTTT | CASKPPRGVVFDQPQHF | NA | NA | TRBJ1-5 | 17 | TRBV28
TGCGCCAGCAGCCGAGGGGGTTCCAGCTCCTACGAGCAGTACTTC | CASSRGGSSSYEQYF | NA | NA | TRBJ2-7 | 15 | TRBV4-1
TGCGCCAGCAGCTTGACAAGGGACACTGAAGCTTTCTTT | CASSLTRDTEAFF | NA | once | TRBJ1-1 | 13 | TRBV5-1
TGTGCCAGCAGCGTAGGGAGGGGCCGGGGACAGCGAGGATCAACTAATGAAAAACTGTTTTTT | CASSVGRGRGQRGSTNEKLFF | TRBD1 | NA | TRBJ1-4 | 21 | TRBV9
TGTGCCAGCAGTCCAGGGGACAGGGTTGAAAAACTGTTTTTT | CASSPGDRVEKLFF | TRBD1 | NA | TRBJ1-4 | 14 | TRBV28
TGTGCCAGCAGCTTAATTGCTGTGGGGGGGACAGTCAGGTCCTACGAGCAGTACTTC | CASSLIAVGGTVRSYEQYF | NA | NA | TRBJ2-7 | 19 | TRBV7-2
TGCGCCAGCAGCCAATACGCGGGTGGCTCCTACGAGCAGTACTTC | CASSQYAGGSYEQYF | NA | NA | TRBJ2-7 | 15 | TRBV4-1
TGTGCCAGCAGCTCCCGGGGGGGGGTCACCGGGGAGCTGTTTTTT | CASSSRGGVTGELFF | TRBD2 | once | TRBJ2-2 | 15 | TRBV7-3
TGTGCTAGCAGCCTACAGAGGGACACTGAAGCTTTCTTT | CASSLQRDTEAFF | NA | once | TRBJ1-1 | 13 | TRBV7-7
TGTGCCAGCAGCCCGGGACAGGGGTGGATCGGGGAGCTGTTTTTT | CASSPGQGWIGELFF | TRBD1 | NA | TRBJ2-2 | 15 | TRBV7-9
TGTGCCAGCAGCTTACAGGGGGGGCCCACTGAAGCTTTCTTT | CASSLQGGPTEAFF | TRBD1 | NA | TRBJ1-1 | 14 | TRBV7-2
TGTGCCAGCAGCTTAAGTGGAGGAGGCACTGAAGCTTTCTTT | CASSLSGGGTEAFF | NA | NA | TRBJ1-1 | 14 | TRBV7-3
TGCAGCGTCCCCAAGAACGGCGTCGGGGCCAACGTCCTGACTTTC | CSVPKNGVGANVLTF | NA | NA | TRBJ2-6 | 15 | TRBV29-1
TGTGCCTGGAGTAATGGAGTGGAGGGCTCTGGCTACACCTTC | CAWSNGVEGSGYTF | NA | once | TRBJ1-2 | 14 | TRBV30
TGCGCCAGCAGCTTACCTGGGACACGATCCTACGAGCAGTACTTC | CASSLPGTRSYEQYF | NA | NA | TRBJ2-7 | 15 | TRBV5-1
TGTGCCAGCTCTAGGATCCTCGCGAACACCGGGGAGCTGTTTTTT | CASSRILANTGELFF | NA | NA | TRBJ2-2 | 15 | TRBV6-5
TGTGCCTGGAAGCTCTGGAGTCTAGCAGGGGATACGCAGTATTTT | CAWKLWSLAGDTQYF | NA | NA | TRBJ2-3 | 15 | TRBV30
TGTGCCAGCTCAATGGGGACAGCGAGCTCCTATAATTCACCCCTCCACTTT | CASSMGTASSYNSPLHF | TRBD1 | NA | TRBJ1-6 | 17 | TRBV18
TGTGCCAGCTCACCACAGACTAGCTCCAACAATGAGCAGTTCTTC | CASSPQTSSNNEQFF | TRBD2 | NA | TRBJ2-1 | 15 | TRBV18
TGCGCCAGCAGCTTAGGACAGGGGGCAGATGGCTACACCTTC | CASSLGQGADGYTF | TRBD1 | NA | TRBJ1-2 | 14 | TRBV5-1
TGTGCCAGCAACGTTCTAGCGGACCAAGAGACCCAGTACTTC | CASNVLADQETQYF | TRBD2 | NA | TRBJ2-5 | 14 | TRBV6-6
TGTGCCAGCGTTCCGGGAAGGAACACTGAAGCTTTCTTT | CASVPGRNTEAFF | NA | few | TRBJ1-1 | 13 | TRBV2
TGCAGCGTTCACCAGCAGGGGAACACTGAAGCTTTCTTT | CSVHQQGNTEAFF | NA | NA | TRBJ1-1 | 13 | TRBV29-1
TGTGCCAGCAGCTTACTCGGGGGACTAGATACGCAGTATTTT | CASSLLGGLDTQYF | NA | NA | TRBJ2-3 | 14 | TRBV7-3
TGTGCCAGTAGTCCTGAGGGACGGTTGAACACTGAAGCTTTCTTT | CASSPEGRLNTEAFF | NA | NA | TRBJ1-1 | 15 | TRBV19
TGTGCCAGCAGCACCCTCCGGGACAGGAGCACCTACGAGCAGTACTTC | CASSTLRDRSTYEQYF | TRBD1 | NA | TRBJ2-7 | 16 | TRBV2
TGTGCCAGCAGCGTCAGGGGAGAGACCCAGTACTTC | CASSVRGETQYF | NA | NA | TRBJ2-5 | 12 | TRBV5-5
TGTGCCAGCAGTTTAAGGACAGGGTACATTCAGTACTTC | CASSLRTGYIQYF | TRBD1 | NA | TRBJ2-4 | 13 | TRBV28
TGTGCCAGCAGCGTTGACAGAAACACCGGGGAGCTGTTTTTT | CASSVDRNTGELFF | NA | NA | TRBJ2-2 | 14 | TRBV7-9